Below are 21 T cell receptor beta chains sequenced from a single sample in a study of blood T cell repertoires in COVID-19. The data were produced by immunoSEQ multiplex PCR, yet TCRdb's version contains in-frame clones alone and is incomplete. The data contain around 440,000 clones, approximately 88% of them singletons. The sample was peripheral blood. Receptors were obtained from a woman in her 50s with COVID-19, enrolled during active disease.

V usage is TRBV7-3 and J usage is TRBJ2-1, with no clear D. The CDR3 contains 14 residues. The germline gives CDR1 SGHTA, CDR2 FQGTGA. Trimming pared 1 base from V and 4 bases from J, leaving 8 bases between. CDR3 protein: CASSLRSQYNEQFF. Written as DNA, the CDR3 is TGTGCCAGCAGCTTAAGATCACAGTACAATGAGCAGTTCTTC.

The chain carries TRBV10-3 and TRBJ2-1; D is possibly TRBD1 (5 bases). This CDR3 has 15 residues. CDR1 and CDR2 (germline): ENHRY, SYGVKD. With 10 bases removed from V and 0 bases from J, the gap between germline ends came to 16 bases. The CDR3 reads CATRVDRLSYNEQFF. In DNA, the CDR3 is TGTGCCACCCGGGTTGACAGACTCTCCTACAATGAGCAGTTCTTC.

V and J are TRBV24-1 and TRBJ2-7; TRBD1 aligns across 10 bases. Trimming removed 7 bases from V and 4 bases from J; junction bases left unmatched: 6. This CDR3 has 14 amino acids. Germline V gene lookup returns CDR1 KGHDR and CDR2 SFDVKD. The CDR3 coding sequence is TGTGCCACCAGCCAAGGGACAGGGGATTACGAGCAGTACTTC. Translating gives CATSQGTGDYEQYF.

This sequence joins TRBV6-2 or TRBV6-3 and TRBJ2-1; D uncertain. Germline lookup yields CDR1 MNHEY and CDR2 SVGEGT. CDR3 length: 15 residues. The V and J ends lost 2 bases and 1 base respectively, with 9 bases between them. The CDR3 nucleotides are TGTGCCAGCAGTTACCTAGTTGGGTCCTACAATGAGCAGTTCTTC. It specifies CASSYLVGSYNEQFF.

The V gene is TRBV11-2, the J gene TRBJ2-1; 10 bases map to TRBD2. Losses at the gene ends were 2 bases for V and 9 bases for J; bases not matched to a gene: 4. Germline V gene data show CDR1 as SGHAT and CDR2 as FQNNGV. The CDR3 is made up of 14 amino acids. CDR3 amino acids: CASSLSGGAGEQFF. CDR3 coding DNA: TGTGCCAGCAGCTTAAGCGGGGGGGCTGGTGAGCAGTTCTTC. The whole variable domain, filled in from reference TRBV11-2 and TRBJ2-1, reads EAGVAQSPRYKIIEKRQSVAFWCNPISGHATLYWYQQILGQGPKLLIQFQNNGVVDDSQLPKDRFSAERLKGVDSTLKIQPAKLEDSAVYLCASSLSGGAGEQFFGPGTRLTVL.

V usage is TRBV9 and J usage is TRBJ2-2; 8 bases align to TRBD2. V lost 2 bases, J lost 0 bases, and 3 bases stayed unmatched. Germline V CDR1 and CDR2: SGDLS, YYNGEE. The CDR3 runs 16 residues. The CDR3 sequence is CASSVSGEANTGELFF. CDR3 sequence (DNA): TGTGCCAGCAGCGTTAGCGGGGAAGCGAACACCGGGGAGCTGTTTTTT.

This clone appeared once. The rearrangement uses TRBV27 and TRBJ1-5, with TRBD1 matching 8 bases. Germline assignment: CDR1 MNHEY and CDR2 SMNVEV (reference sequence). V dropped 5 bases and J dropped 5; count of bases not matched to a gene: 5. The CDR3 is 14 amino acids. The CDR3 DNA sequence: TGTGCCAGCAGTCCACAGGGGGTGGATCAGCCCCAGCATTTT. It codes for CASSPQGVDQPQHF.

V gene TRBV27 combines with J gene TRBJ2-6; weak D call: TRBD2 (5 bases). The germline V and J ends were trimmed by 9 bases and 2 bases, with 8 bases remaining between them. The germline CDR1 and CDR2 sequences are MNHEY and SMNVEV (reference sequence). The CDR3 has 13 residues. CDR3 DNA: TGTGCCAGTGGAGGTGCTGGGGCCAACGTCCTGACTTTC. It yields the protein CASGGAGANVLTF.

V and J are TRBV28 and TRBJ1-6; a weak D match, TRBD1 (6 bases). CDR3 length equals 14 residues. With 7 bases removed from V and 10 bases from J, the gap between germline ends came to 17 bases. The germline V gene has CDR1 MDHEN and CDR2 SYDVKM. The CDR3 DNA follows: TGTGCCAGCAAGACCGGGACATATACATCACCCCTCCACTTT. Its protein is CASKTGTYTSPLHF.

The CDR3, as DNA: TGTGCCTGGAGTACGGGACTAGCGGGGGGCACAGATACGCAGTATTTT. It yields the protein CAWSTGLAGGTDTQYF. The V call is TRBV30, the J call TRBJ2-3; the match to TRBD2 covers 14 bases. This CDR3 is 16 amino acids long. In germline, CDR1 is GTSNPN, CDR2 SVGIG (reference sequence). V lost 2 bases, J lost 1 base, and 2 bases stayed unmatched.

The CDR3 loop is CASSPGGQGKGYTF. DNA of the CDR3: TGTGCCAGCAGTCCCGGGGGACAGGGTAAAGGCTACACCTTC. The V and J genes are TRBV6-5 and TRBJ1-2; 9 positions match TRBD1. CDR1 is MNHEY and CDR2 is SVGAGI in the germline V gene. The CDR3 length is 14 residues. V lost 5 bases to trimming and J lost 8 bases; unmatched junction nucleotides: 9.

The chain is built from TRBV7-8 and TRBJ2-7; 9 bases map to TRBD1. The CDR3 is 15 residues long. V was clipped by 0 bases and J by 4 bases; unmatched bases: 4. Germline V CDR1 and CDR2: SGHVS, FQNEAQ. CDR3 protein: CASSLAYGTGYEQYF. The CDR3, as DNA: TGTGCCAGCAGCTTAGCTTACGGGACAGGGTACGAGCAGTACTTC.

This clone occurred a few times. This chain uses TRBV19 with TRBJ2-7; 7 bases are a match to TRBD2. Trimming at V came to 6 bases and at J to 4 bases, leaving 9 bases not matched to a gene. CDR3 length: 14 amino acids. Germline CDR1 reads LNHDA; CDR2 reads SQIVND (reference sequence). CDR3 loop: CASSRLAGEYEQYF. The DNA for the CDR3 is TGTGCCAGTAGCCGACTAGCTGGCGAGTACGAGCAGTACTTC.

J is TRBJ2-5 and V is TRBV18; D may be TRBD2 (6 bases). The CDR3 sequence is 15 residues long. Per germline, CDR1 KGHSH and CDR2 LQKENI. The V and J ends lost 5 bases and 5 bases respectively, with 18 bases between them. The DNA of the CDR3 is TGTGCCAGCTCAGACACAACGAGCCGGGGGGAGACCCAGTACTTC. This codes for CASSDTTSRGETQYF.

The rearrangement links TRBV29-1 to TRBJ2-7; D is undetermined. There are 13 residues in the CDR3. Trimming shortened V by 7 bases and J by 1 base, and 14 bases separated the two germline ends. From germline, CDR1 is SQVTM and CDR2 ANQGSEA. CDR3 sequence: CSALGGQSYEQYF. The CDR3 nucleotides are TGCAGCGCACTCGGCGGCCAGTCCTACGAGCAGTACTTC.

The chain couples TRBV2 to TRBJ2-1, with 9 positions matching TRBD1. Losses at the gene ends were 6 bases for V and 9 bases for J; bases not matched to a gene: 9. Germline CDR1 is SNHLY and CDR2 is FYNNEI. CDR3 length equals 14 residues. The CDR3 protein is CASRPRDRVPEQFF. The CDR3, as DNA: TGTGCCAGCAGGCCCCGGGACAGGGTTCCTGAGCAGTTCTTC. Full variable domain (rest looked up from reference TRBV2 and TRBJ2-1): EPEVTQTPSHQVTQMGQEVILRCVPISNHLYFYWYRQILGQKVEFLVSFYNNEISEKSEIFDDQFSVERPDGSNFTLKIRSTKLEDSAMYFCASRPRDRVPEQFFGPGTRLTVL.

V is TRBV2 and J is TRBJ2-3; D is possibly TRBD1 (6 bases). Germline assignment: CDR1 SNHLY and CDR2 FYNNEI. The CDR3 runs 17 residues. V was pared by 6 bases and J by 0 bases, with 19 bases between. The CDR3 here is CASRLTGTPFSTDTQYF. The CDR3 bases are TGTGCCAGCAGACTGACAGGAACTCCTTTTAGCACAGATACGCAGTATTTT.

The CDR3 is CATGTGGSNEQFF. In nucleotides, the CDR3 is TGTGCCACCGGCACAGGGGGTTCCAATGAGCAGTTCTTC. The chain combines TRBV24-1 with TRBJ2-1; the match to TRBD1 covers 8 bases. Unmatched junction bases numbered 6, after V lost 9 bases and J lost 6 bases. CDR3 length equals 13 residues. Germline CDR1 reads KGHDR; CDR2 reads SFDVKD.

This chain joins TRBV7-9 and TRBJ1-2; the D is unclear. This CDR3 contains 13 residues. V shed 6 bases and J shed 0 bases, with 8 bases lying between them. Germline V gives CDR1 SEHNR, CDR2 FQNEAQ (reference sequence). The CDR3 spells CASSREANYGYTF. In nucleotides, the CDR3 is TGTGCCAGCAGTCGGGAAGCTAACTATGGCTACACCTTC.

The genes are TRBV29-1 and TRBJ1-2; D might be TRBD1 (5 bases). The CDR3 extends over 13 amino acids. V was trimmed by 7 bases and J by 2 bases, leaving 14 bases between them. The germline V gene has CDR1 SQVTM and CDR2 ANQGSEA. CDR3 residues: CSARDSYNYGYTF. The CDR3 coding sequence is TGCAGCGCTCGAGACAGCTACAACTATGGCTACACCTTC.

The V and J genes are TRBV28 and TRBJ1-5; D is uncertain. The CDR3 consists of 14 residues. The V end was cut by 7 bases, the J end by 2 bases, with 12 bases between. Germline lookup yields CDR1 MDHEN and CDR2 SYDVKM. Here the CDR3 DNA reads TGTGCCAGCAAGCAGGACGGGGGCAATCAGCCCCAGCATTTT. This encodes CASKQDGGNQPQHF.